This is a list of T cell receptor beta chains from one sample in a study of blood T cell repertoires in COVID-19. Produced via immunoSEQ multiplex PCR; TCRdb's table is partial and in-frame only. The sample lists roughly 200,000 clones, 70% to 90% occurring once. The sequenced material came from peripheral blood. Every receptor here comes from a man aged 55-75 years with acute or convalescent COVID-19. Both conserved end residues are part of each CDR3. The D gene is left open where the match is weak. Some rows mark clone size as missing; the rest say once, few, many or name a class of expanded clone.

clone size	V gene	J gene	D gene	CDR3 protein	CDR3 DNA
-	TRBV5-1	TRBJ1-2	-	CASSANPGGTYGYTF	TGCGCCAGCAGCGCGAACCCGGGGGGGACGTATGGCTACACCTTC
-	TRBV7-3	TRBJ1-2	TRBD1	CASSWTGEVGYTF	TGTGCCAGCAGCTGGACAGGGGAGGTGGGCTACACCTTC
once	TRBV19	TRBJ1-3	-	CASRRSTGGGNTIYF	TGTGCCAGTAGGAGATCAACCGGCGGCGGCAACACCATATATTTT
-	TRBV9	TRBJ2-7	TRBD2	CASSPIAASGGGEQYF	TGTGCCAGCAGCCCAATTGCGGCTAGCGGGGGAGGCGAGCAGTACTTC
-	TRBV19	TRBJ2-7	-	CASSIGPAKPYEQYF	TGTGCCAGTAGTATAGGGCCAGCGAAGCCCTACGAGCAGTACTTC
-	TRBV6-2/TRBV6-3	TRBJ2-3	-	CASSYSPTRGENTDTQYF	TGTGCCAGCAGTTACTCCCCCACGCGCGGGGAAAACACAGATACGCAGTATTTT
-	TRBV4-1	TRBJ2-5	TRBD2	CASSQGIASGGQETQYF	TGCGCCAGCAGCCAGGGTATCGCTAGCGGGGGGCAAGAGACCCAGTACTTC
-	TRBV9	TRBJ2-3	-	CASSVVGRDTQYF	TGTGCCAGCAGCGTAGTTGGGAGGGATACGCAGTATTTT
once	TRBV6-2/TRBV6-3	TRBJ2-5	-	CASSKRVGAIETQYF	TGTGCCAGCAGTAAACGGGTTGGGGCGATCGAGACCCAGTACTTC
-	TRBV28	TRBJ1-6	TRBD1	CASSLGTGSSNSPLHF	TGTGCCAGCAGTTTGGGGACAGGGAGTTCTAATTCACCCCTCCACTTT
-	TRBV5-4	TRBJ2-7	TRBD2	CASSPASGGADEQYF	TGTGCCAGCAGCCCAGCTAGCGGGGGGGCTGACGAGCAGTACTTC
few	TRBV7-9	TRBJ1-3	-	CASSPSSGRAGNTIYF	TGTGCCAGCAGCCCCTCGAGTGGCAGGGCTGGAAACACCATATATTTT
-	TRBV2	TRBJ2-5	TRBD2	CASRTPGGGPEETQYF	TGTGCCAGCAGGACCCCTGGCGGGGGGCCAGAAGAGACCCAGTACTTC
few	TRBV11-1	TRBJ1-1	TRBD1	CASSPDRAIMNTEAFF	TGTGCCAGCAGCCCCGACAGGGCTATAATGAACACTGAAGCTTTCTTT
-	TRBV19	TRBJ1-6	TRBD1	CASRQGGQGVFVNSPLHF	TGTGCCAGTAGACAGGGGGGACAGGGGGTGTTTGTGAATTCACCCCTCCACTTT
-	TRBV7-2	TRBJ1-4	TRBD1	CASSLRGQGGAKLFF	TGTGCCAGCAGCTTAAGGGGACAGGGTGGGGCAAAACTGTTTTTT
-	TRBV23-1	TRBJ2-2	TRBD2	CASPEGTSGGGTGELFF	TGCGCCAGCCCCGAAGGGACTAGCGGGGGGGGAACCGGGGAGCTGTTTTTT
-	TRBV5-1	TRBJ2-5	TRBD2	CASSPTGGARGETQYF	TGCGCCAGCAGCCCGACGGGGGGGGCGCGGGGTGAGACCCAGTACTTC
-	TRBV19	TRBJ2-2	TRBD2	CATIRGGAVGELFF	TGTGCCACTATACGGGGGGGGGCCGTCGGGGAGCTGTTTTTT
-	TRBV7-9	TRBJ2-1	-	CASSFPGSSYNEQFF	TGTGCCAGCAGCTTCCCCGGTAGCTCCTACAATGAGCAGTTCTTC
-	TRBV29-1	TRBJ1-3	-	CSAVTGGNTIYF	TGCAGCGCCGTGACAGGAGGAAACACCATATATTTT
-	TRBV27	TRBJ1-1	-	CASTPPDSEAFF	TGTGCCAGCACCCCACCGGACAGTGAAGCTTTCTTT
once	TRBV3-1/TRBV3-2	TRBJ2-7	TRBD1	CASSQVGGTGEGEQYF	TGTGCCAGCAGTCAAGTCGGAGGGACAGGGGAAGGGGAGCAGTACTTC
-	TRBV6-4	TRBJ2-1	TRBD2	CASSAGSGGNEQFF	TGTGCCAGCAGCGCTGGTAGCGGGGGTAATGAGCAGTTCTTC
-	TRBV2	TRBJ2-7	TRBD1	CASRRDSPYEQYF	TGTGCCAGCAGACGGGACAGCCCCTACGAGCAGTACTTC
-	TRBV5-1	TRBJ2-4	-	CASSLADTLIAKNIQYF	TGCGCCAGCAGCTTGGCCGACACCTTAATAGCCAAAAACATTCAGTACTTC
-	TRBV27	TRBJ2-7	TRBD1	CASSLEGQGDYEQYF	TGTGCCAGCAGTTTAGAAGGACAGGGGGACTACGAGCAGTACTTC
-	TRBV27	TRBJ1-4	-	CASSSTSGVYEKLFF	TGTGCCAGCAGTTCAACGTCGGGTGTGTACGAAAAACTGTTTTTT
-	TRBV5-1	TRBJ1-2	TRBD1	CASSLQPDRGDGYTF	TGCGCCAGCAGCCTACAACCGGACAGGGGGGATGGCTACACCTTC
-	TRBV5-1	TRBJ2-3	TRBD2	CASSPGTSGGPQSDTQYF	TGCGCCAGCAGCCCTGGGACTAGCGGGGGGCCTCAATCAGATACGCAGTATTTT
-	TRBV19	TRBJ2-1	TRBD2	CASSSHWLSSGGRDEQFF	TGTGCCAGTAGTTCCCACTGGCTGTCTAGCGGGGGAAGGGATGAGCAGTTCTTC
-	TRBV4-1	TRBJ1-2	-	CASSQDRWGRGSYGYTF	TGCGCCAGCAGCCAAGATCGGTGGGGCAGGGGTAGCTATGGCTACACCTTC
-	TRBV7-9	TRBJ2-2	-	CASSLAVELPGELFF	TGTGCCAGCAGCTTAGCGGTTGAGTTACCCGGGGAGCTGTTTTTT
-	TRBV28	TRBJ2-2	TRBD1	CASRGTGLGGELFF	TGTGCCAGCAGAGGGACAGGGCTGGGCGGGGAGCTGTTTTTT
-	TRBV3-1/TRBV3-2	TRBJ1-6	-	CASSQGRGKGSPLHF	TGTGCCAGCAGCCAAGGGAGGGGCAAGGGGTCACCCCTCCACTTT
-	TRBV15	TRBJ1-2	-	CATSRDGLGGTAHYGYTF	TGTGCCACCAGCAGAGATGGGCTGGGGGGGACGGCCCACTATGGCTACACCTTC
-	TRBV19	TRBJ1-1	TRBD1	CASSILGQGKNTEAFF	TGTGCCAGTAGTATCCTGGGACAGGGCAAAAACACTGAAGCTTTCTTT
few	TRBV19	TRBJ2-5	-	CASSRRLGETQYF	TGTGCCAGTAGTAGGAGGCTAGGGGAGACCCAGTACTTC
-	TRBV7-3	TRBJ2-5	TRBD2	CASSIGLAGGPALETQYF	TGTGCCAGCAGCATAGGCCTAGCGGGGGGGCCGGCGCTAGAGACCCAGTACTTC
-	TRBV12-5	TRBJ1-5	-	CASADSYSNQPQHF	TGTGCTAGTGCCGACAGTTATAGCAATCAGCCCCAGCATTTT
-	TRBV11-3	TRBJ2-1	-	CASSLGTGYYNEQFF	TGTGCCAGCAGCTTGGGTACGGGGTACTACAATGAGCAGTTCTTC
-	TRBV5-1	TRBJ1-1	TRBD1	CASSLTGVGTEAFF	TGCGCCAGCAGCTTGACAGGGGTTGGCACTGAAGCTTTCTTT
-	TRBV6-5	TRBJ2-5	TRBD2	CASSRRGRETQYF	TGTGCCAGCAGTAGGCGGGGGAGAGAGACCCAGTACTTC
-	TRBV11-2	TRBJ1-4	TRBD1	CASSFGTGYEKLFF	TGTGCCAGCAGCTTCGGGACAGGGTATGAAAAACTGTTTTTT
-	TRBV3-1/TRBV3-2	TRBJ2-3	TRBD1	CASSSRTGSSTDTQYF	TGTGCCAGCAGCTCGCGGACAGGATCTAGCACAGATACGCAGTATTTT
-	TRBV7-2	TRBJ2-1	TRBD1	CASSHLQGAYNEQFF	TGTGCCAGCAGCCACCTACAGGGGGCGTACAATGAGCAGTTCTTC
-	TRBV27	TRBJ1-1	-	CATRTIAEAFF	TGTGCCACACGGACAATCGCTGAAGCTTTCTTT
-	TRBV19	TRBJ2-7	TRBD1	CASSLRTGAYEQYF	TGTGCCAGTAGTCTCAGGACAGGGGCCTACGAGCAGTACTTC
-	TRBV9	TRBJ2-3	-	CASSLSLVTDTQYF	TGTGCCAGCAGCCTAAGTCTGGTCACAGATACGCAGTATTTT
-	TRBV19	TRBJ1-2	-	CASTHGGLGDYGYTF	TGTGCCAGTACCCACGGGGGGCTCGGGGACTATGGCTACACCTTC
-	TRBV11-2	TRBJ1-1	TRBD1	CASSPMTGGTEAFF	TGTGCCAGCAGCCCCATGACAGGGGGGACTGAAGCTTTCTTT
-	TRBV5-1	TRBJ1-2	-	CASSKFSAQKRGYGYTF	TGCGCCAGCAGCAAGTTTTCGGCCCAGAAACGGGGCTATGGCTACACCTTC
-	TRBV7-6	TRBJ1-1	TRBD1	CASSLPGDRGMGTEAFF	TGTGCCAGCAGCTTACCCGGGGACAGGGGGATGGGAACTGAAGCTTTCTTT
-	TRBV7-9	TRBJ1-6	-	CASSPQPNNSPLHF	TGTGCCAGCAGCCCACAGCCGAATAATTCACCCCTCCACTTT